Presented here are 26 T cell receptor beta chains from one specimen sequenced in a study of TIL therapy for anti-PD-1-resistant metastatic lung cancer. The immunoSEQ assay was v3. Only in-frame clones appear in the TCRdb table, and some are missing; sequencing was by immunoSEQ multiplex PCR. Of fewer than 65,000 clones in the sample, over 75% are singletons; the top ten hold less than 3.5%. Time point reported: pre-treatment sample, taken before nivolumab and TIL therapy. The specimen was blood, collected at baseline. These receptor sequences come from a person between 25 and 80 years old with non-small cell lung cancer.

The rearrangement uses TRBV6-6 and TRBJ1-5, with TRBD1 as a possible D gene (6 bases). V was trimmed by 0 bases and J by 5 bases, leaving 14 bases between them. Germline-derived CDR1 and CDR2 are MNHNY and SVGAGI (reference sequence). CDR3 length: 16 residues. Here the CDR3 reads CASSYSGTWRYQPQHF. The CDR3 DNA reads TGTGCCAGCAGTTACTCCGGGACATGGAGGTATCAGCCCCAGCATTTT.

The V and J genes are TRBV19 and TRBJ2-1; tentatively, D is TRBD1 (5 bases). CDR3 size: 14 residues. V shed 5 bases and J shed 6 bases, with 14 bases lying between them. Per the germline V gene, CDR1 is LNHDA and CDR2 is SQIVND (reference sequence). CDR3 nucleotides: TGTGCCAGTAGTTCAACAGGTCGGGTCAATGAGCAGTTCTTC. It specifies CASSSTGRVNEQFF.

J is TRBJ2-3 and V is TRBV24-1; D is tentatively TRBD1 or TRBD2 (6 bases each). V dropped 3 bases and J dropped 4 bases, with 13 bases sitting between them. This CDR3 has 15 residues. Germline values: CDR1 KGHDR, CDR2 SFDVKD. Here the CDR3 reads CATSDPGEGADTQYF. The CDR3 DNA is TGTGCCACCAGTGATCCGGGAGAGGGGGCAGATACGCAGTATTTT.

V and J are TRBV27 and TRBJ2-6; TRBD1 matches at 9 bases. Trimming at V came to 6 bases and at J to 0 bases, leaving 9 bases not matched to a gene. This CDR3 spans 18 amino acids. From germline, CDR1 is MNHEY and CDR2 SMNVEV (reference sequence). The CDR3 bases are TGTGCCAGCAGCGCTGACAGGGGGTTACTCTCTGGGGCCAACGTCCTGACTTTC. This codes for CASSADRGLLSGANVLTF.

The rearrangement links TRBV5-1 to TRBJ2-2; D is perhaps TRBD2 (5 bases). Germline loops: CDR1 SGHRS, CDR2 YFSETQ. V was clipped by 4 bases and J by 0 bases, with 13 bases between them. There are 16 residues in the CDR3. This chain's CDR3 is CASSVSESANTGELFF. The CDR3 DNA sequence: TGCGCCAGCAGCGTTAGCGAGAGCGCGAACACCGGGGAGCTGTTTTTT.

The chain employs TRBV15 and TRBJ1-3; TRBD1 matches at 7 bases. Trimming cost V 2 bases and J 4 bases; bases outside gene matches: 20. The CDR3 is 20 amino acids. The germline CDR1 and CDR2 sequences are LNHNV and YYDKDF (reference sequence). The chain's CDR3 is CATSRQNAPGQRRSGNTIYF. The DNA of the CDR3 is TGTGCCACCAGCAGACAGAACGCACCGGGACAGCGAAGGTCGGGAAACACCATATATTTT.

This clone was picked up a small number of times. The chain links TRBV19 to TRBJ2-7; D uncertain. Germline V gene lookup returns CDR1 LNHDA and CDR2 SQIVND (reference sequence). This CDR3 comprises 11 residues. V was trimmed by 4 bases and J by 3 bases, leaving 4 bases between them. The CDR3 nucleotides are TGTGCCAGTAGTAACAGCTACGAGCAGTACTTC. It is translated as CASSNSYEQYF.

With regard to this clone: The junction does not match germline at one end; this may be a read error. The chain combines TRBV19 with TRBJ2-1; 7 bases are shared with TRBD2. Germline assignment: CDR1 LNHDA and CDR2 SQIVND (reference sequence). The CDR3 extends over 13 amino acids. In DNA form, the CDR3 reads TGTGCCAGTAGTATAGTCGGGGCAATGGGACTACTCTTC. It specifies CASSIVGAMGLLF.

The CDR3 here is CASTEGSGGWGYNEQFF. The CDR3, as DNA: TGCGCCAGCACCGAGGGGTCCGGGGGATGGGGCTACAATGAGCAGTTCTTC. This chain connects TRBV5-1 to TRBJ2-1; D possibly corresponds to TRBD2 (6 bases). Germline assignment: CDR1 SGHRS and CDR2 YFSETQ. The CDR3 runs to 17 residues. With 6 bases removed from V and 3 bases from J, the gap between germline ends came to 22 bases.

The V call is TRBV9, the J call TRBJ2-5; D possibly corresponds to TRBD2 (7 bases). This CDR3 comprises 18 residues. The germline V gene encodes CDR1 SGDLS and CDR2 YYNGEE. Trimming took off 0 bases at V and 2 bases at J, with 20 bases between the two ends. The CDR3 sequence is CASSVGALGGGQQETQYF. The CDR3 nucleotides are TGTGCCAGCAGCGTAGGAGCGCTCGGCGGGGGCCAACAAGAGACCCAGTACTTC.

CDR3 protein: CASSQGGVLAAYNEQFF. The CDR3, as DNA: TGTGCCAGCAGCCAAGGGGGGGTGCTAGCGGCATACAATGAGCAGTTCTTC. V gene TRBV3-1 (or the pseudogene TRBV3-2) combines with J gene TRBJ2-1, with 7 bases that match TRBD2. J gave up 4 bases and V 1 base, and 10 bases lay outside the gene matches. From germline, CDR1 is LGHDT and CDR2 YNNKEL (reference sequence). This CDR3 spans 17 amino acids.

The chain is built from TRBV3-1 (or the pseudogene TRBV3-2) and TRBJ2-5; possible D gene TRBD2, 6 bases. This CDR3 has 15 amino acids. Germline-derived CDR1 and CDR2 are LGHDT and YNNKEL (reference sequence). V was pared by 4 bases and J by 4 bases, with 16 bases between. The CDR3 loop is CASSPPGRRVETQYF. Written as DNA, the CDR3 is TGTGCCAGCAGCCCCCCAGGGCGGAGGGTAGAGACCCAGTACTTC.

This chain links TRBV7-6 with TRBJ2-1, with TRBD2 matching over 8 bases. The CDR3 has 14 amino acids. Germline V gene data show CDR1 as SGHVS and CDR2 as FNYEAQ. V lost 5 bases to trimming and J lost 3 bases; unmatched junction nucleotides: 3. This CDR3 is CASSPSGFYNEQFF. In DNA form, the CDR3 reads TGTGCCAGCAGCCCTAGCGGGTTCTACAATGAGCAGTTCTTC.

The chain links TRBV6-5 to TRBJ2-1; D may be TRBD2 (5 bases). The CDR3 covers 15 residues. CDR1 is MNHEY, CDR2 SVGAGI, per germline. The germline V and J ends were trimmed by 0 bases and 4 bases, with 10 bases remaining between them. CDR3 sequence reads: CASSYSGIAYNEQFF. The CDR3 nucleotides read TGTGCCAGCAGTTACTCCGGGATAGCTTACAATGAGCAGTTCTTC.

CDR3 loop: CAWRRGGLAGVSDTQYF. DNA for the CDR3: TGTGCCTGGAGACGGGGCGGGCTAGCGGGAGTCTCAGATACGCAGTATTTT. The chain recombines TRBV30 with TRBJ2-3; 10 bases fit TRBD2. Germline V gene sequence: CDR1 GTSNPN, CDR2 SVGIG (reference sequence). CDR3 length: 17 residues. The J segment lost 4 bases and the V segment lost 3 bases, leaving 13 bases of the junction unmatched.

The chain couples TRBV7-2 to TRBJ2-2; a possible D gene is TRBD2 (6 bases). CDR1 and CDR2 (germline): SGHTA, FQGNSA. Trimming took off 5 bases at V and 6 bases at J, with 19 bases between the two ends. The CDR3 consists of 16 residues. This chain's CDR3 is CASSETGTPSSGELFF. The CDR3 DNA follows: TGTGCCAGCAGCGAAACCGGGACTCCCTCGTCCGGGGAGCTGTTTTTT.

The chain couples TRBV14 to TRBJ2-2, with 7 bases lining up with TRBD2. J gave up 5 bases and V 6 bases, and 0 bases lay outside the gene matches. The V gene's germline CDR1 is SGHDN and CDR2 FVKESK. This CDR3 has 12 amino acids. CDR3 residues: CASRLATGELFF. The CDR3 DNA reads TGTGCCAGCAGACTAGCGACCGGGGAGCTGTTTTTT.

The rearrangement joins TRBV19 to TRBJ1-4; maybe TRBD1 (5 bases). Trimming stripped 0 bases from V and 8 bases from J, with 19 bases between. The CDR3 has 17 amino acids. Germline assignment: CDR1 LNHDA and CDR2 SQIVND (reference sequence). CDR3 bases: TGTGCCAGTAGTATAGAAGGGGACGCGCAGGACGGGGAAAAACTGTTTTTT. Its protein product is CASSIEGDAQDGEKLFF.

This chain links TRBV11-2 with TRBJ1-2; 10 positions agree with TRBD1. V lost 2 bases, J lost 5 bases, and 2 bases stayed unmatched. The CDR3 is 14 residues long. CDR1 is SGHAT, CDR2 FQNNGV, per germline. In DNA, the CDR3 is TGTGCCAGCAGCTTAACGGGACAGGGGTATGGCTACACCTTC. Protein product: CASSLTGQGYGYTF.

CDR3 nucleotide sequence: TGTGCCAGCAGTCCGGGACGGTCCTACGAGCAGTACTTC. It yields the protein CASSPGRSYEQYF. The genes are TRBV28 and TRBJ2-7; D is perhaps TRBD1 or TRBD2 (5 bases each). Germline V gene data show CDR1 as MDHEN and CDR2 as SYDVKM. This CDR3 is built from 13 residues. Trimming stripped 5 bases from V and 1 base from J, with 9 bases between.

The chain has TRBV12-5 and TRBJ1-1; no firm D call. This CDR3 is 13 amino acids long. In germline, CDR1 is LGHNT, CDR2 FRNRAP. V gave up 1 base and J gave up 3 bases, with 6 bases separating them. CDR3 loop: CASGLDHYTEAFF. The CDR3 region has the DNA TGTGCTAGTGGTTTGGACCATTACACTGAAGCTTTCTTT.

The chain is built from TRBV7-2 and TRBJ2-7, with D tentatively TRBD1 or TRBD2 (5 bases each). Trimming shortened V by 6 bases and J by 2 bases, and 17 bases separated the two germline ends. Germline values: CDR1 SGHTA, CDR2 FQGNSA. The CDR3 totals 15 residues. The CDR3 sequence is CASRTGAYGTYEQYF. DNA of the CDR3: TGTGCCAGCAGGACCGGGGCGTATGGGACCTACGAGCAGTACTTC.

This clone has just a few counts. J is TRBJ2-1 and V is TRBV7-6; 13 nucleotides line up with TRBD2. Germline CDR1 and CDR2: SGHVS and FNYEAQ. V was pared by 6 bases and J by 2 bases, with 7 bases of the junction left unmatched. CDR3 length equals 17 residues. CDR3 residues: CASSSRTSGGPYNEQFF. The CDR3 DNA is TGTGCCAGCAGTTCTCGGACTAGCGGGGGCCCCTACAATGAGCAGTTCTTC.

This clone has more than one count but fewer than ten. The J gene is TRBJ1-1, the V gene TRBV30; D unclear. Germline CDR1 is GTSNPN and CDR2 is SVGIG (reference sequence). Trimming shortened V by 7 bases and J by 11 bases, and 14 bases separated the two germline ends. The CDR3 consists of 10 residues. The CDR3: CASEVGRAFF. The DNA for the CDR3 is TGTGCCTCTGAAGTGGGTCGGGCTTTCTTT.

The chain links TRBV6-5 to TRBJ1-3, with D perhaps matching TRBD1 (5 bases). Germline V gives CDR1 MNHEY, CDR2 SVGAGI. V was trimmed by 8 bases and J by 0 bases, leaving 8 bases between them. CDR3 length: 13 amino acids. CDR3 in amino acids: CASGGASGNTIYF. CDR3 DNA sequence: TGTGCCAGCGGAGGGGCCTCTGGAAACACCATATATTTT.

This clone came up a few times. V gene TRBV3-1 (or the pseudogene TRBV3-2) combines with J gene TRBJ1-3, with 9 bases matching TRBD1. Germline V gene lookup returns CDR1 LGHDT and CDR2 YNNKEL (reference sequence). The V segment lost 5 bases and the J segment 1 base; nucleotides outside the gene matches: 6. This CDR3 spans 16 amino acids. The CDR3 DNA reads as TGTGCCAGCAGCTCACGGACAGGGGCGTCTGGAAACACCATATATTTT. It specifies CASSSRTGASGNTIYF.